This record covers a single TCR beta chain. Its antigen is unknown. The data are from a study of shared clonotypes between healthy human individuals. Study-wide points: The sharing of approximately 5.1% of naive CD4 clonotypes was seen across a handful of donors. Non-shared clonotypes were found to have lower generation probabilities than the clonotypes that were shared by all four of the sorted-subset donors.

The CDR3 sequence is 14 residues long. Trimming left V 6 bases short and J 4 bases short, with 15 bases between. The germline V gene has CDR1 MNHEY and CDR2 SMNVEV (reference sequence). The method was immunoSEQ multiplex PCR; TCRdb's version includes in-frame clones alone and lacks a portion of them. The sample holds 1,400,000 or so clones, 97% to 99% seen once. The chain joins TRBV27 to TRBJ2-5; maybe TRBD2 (6 bases). The sample taken for sequencing was naive CD4+ T cells sorted from blood. Noted subset: CD45RA+ positively selected. This sequence was found in a man in his thirties or forties in good health. The CDR3 bases are TGTGCCAGCAGGAAGGAGGGGTGGGGAGAGACCCAGTACTTC. Translation: CASRKEGWGETQYF.